A selection of T cell receptor beta chains follows, all from one sample in a study of CXCR3-negative and CXCR3-positive naive CD8 T cells. TCRdb reanalyzed the 5' RACE reads, giving one entry per CDR3 protein sequence and no DNA. This sample's table reports 65,000 to 95,000 distinct CDR3 sequences. Material: naive CXCR3- CD8+ T cells from blood. Every receptor here comes from a human donor in good health. Some clones in this sample may be carry-over from other donors' samples. Each CDR3 is given with its conserved first and last residue.

>TRBV29-1|TRBJ2-3|16
CSVEGPWRGGTDTQYF
>TRBV13|TRBJ1-3|15
CASSSRDSSGNTIYF
>TRBV28|TRBJ2-7|14
CASSLRDSNYEQYF
>TRBV7-8|TRBJ2-1|16
CASSTNLADGGNEQFF
>TRBV2|TRBJ2-3|11
CASLLGDTQYF
>TRBV29-1|TRBJ2-3|16
CSVEIQGTIGTDTQYF
>TRBV5-1|TRBJ2-5|15
CASSLEEGARETQYF
>TRBV20-1|TRBJ2-7|13
CSATGQSSYEQYF
>TRBV6-2/TRBV6-3|TRBJ2-6|17
CASSPGQGEGGANVLTF
>TRBV12-3/TRBV12-4|TRBJ2-1|13
CAGSDSSYNEQFF
>TRBV12-3/TRBV12-4|TRBJ2-7|13
CASSLSLAYEQYF
>TRBV7-9|TRBJ2-3|13
CASSRGRTDTQYF
>TRBV9|TRBJ2-4|13
CASSETYLGIQYF
>TRBV27|TRBJ2-7|15
CASSFRRETYYEQYF
>TRBV29-1|TRBJ1-2|13
CSCFQGDYYGYTF
>TRBV6-5|TRBJ2-5|14
CASSYSTSPETQYF
>TRBV20-1|TRBJ1-1|15
CSAGIHLSRNTEAFF
>TRBV6-5|TRBJ2-3|14
CASSYREFADTQYF
>TRBV28|TRBJ2-1|15
CASSLIDRGSDEQFF
>TRBV6-2/TRBV6-3|TRBJ2-7|15
CASTSDGDVLYEQYF
>TRBV7-9|TRBJ2-3|13
CASRNPFGDTQYF
>TRBV2|TRBJ2-3|16
CASSTLVSGVTDTQYF
>TRBV10-3|TRBJ2-7|13
CAINPGNSYEQYF
>TRBV21-1|TRBJ2-6|15
CASSEWISGANVLTF
>TRBV15|TRBJ2-2|12
CATSPLTGELFF
>TRBV12-3/TRBV12-4|TRBJ2-7|15
CASRWDRPGANEQYF
>TRBV6-5|TRBJ1-2|15
CASSSGQGAYYGYTF
>TRBV6-2/TRBV6-3|TRBJ1-1|14
CASTFAGGNTEAFF
>TRBV7-6|TRBJ2-7|16
CASSLARGTGLNEQYF
>TRBV5-1|TRBJ2-7|14
CASSFGQGSYEQYF
>TRBV7-9|TRBJ1-1|13
CASSWGAVTEAFF
>TRBV7-9|TRBJ2-1|11
CASNKWDEQFF
>TRBV9|TRBJ2-7|14
CASSVGTGNHEQYF
>TRBV20-1|TRBJ2-3|17
CSANAWGTEQSTDTQYF
>TRBV3-1|TRBJ2-3|14
CASSQDLGPIAQYF
>TRBV27|TRBJ1-1|13
CASSFAENTEAFF
>TRBV12-3/TRBV12-4|TRBJ2-7|16
CASSLIATGDSYEQYF
>TRBV20-1|TRBJ2-1|13
CSASGLAYHEQFF
>TRBV29-1|TRBJ2-1|13
CSVGRGDYNEQFF
>TRBV5-1|TRBJ2-2|16
CASSRGLAVFTGELFF
>TRBV29-1|TRBJ2-1|14
CSVDNGLGNNEQFF
>TRBV28|TRBJ2-5|16
CASSAPRDRDRGTQYF
>TRBV19|TRBJ2-1|12
CATGQGNREQFF
>TRBV29-1|TRBJ2-5|13
CSVDGQESGTQYF
>TRBV5-1|TRBJ2-1|16
CASSFSGGSLSNEQFF
>TRBV2|TRBJ2-2|16
CASMGDRVMNTGELFF
>TRBV2|TRBJ1-1|13
CASSEARNTEAFF
>TRBV4-1|TRBJ2-7|15
CASSQEDRGVYEQYF
>TRBV29-1|TRBJ2-7|14
CSVEMGTVRYEQYF
>TRBV7-8|TRBJ2-7|14
CASSTPRAIYEQYF
>TRBV14|TRBJ2-7|13
CASSLTSGSSQYF
>TRBV29-1|TRBJ2-7|12
CSVVGESYEQYF
>TRBV29-1|TRBJ2-7|12
CSVAYGAYEQYF
>TRBV12-3/TRBV12-4|TRBJ1-1|13
CASRPGATRGAFF
>TRBV19|TRBJ1-5|14
CASSEILSNQPQHF
>TRBV29-1|TRBJ2-7|15
CSVGTGQGSSYEQYF
>TRBV11-2|TRBJ2-7|14
CASSLYSESYEQYF
>TRBV3-1|TRBJ2-7|12
CASSQWGYEQYF
>TRBV21-1|TRBJ2-7|13
CASSSGQVHEQYF